Listed here are 22 T cell receptor beta chains from one sample, sequenced in a study of control samples from healthy donors and cancer patients. This table comes from immunoSEQ multiplex PCR, and its TCRdb copy is limited to in-frame clones, with some not included. The top ten clones hold around 1.7% of a sample with about 130,000 clones, roughly 87% of them seen once. The material sequenced was blood. All receptors come from a man aged 18 to 30 in good health.

The chain joins TRBV28 to TRBJ2-7; the D call may be TRBD1 or TRBD2 (6 bases each). The CDR3 is made up of 11 amino acids. Trimming took off 7 bases at V and 6 bases at J, with 10 bases between the two ends. In germline, CDR1 is MDHEN, CDR2 SYDVKM. CDR3 region: CASIGGVEQYF. CDR3 nucleotides: TGTGCCAGCATCGGGGGCGTCGAGCAGTACTTC.

J is TRBJ2-1 and V is TRBV7-3, with 10 bases lining up with TRBD2. This CDR3 spans 15 amino acids. Germline CDR1 SGHTA, CDR2 FQGTGA. J gave up 2 bases and V 7 bases, and 5 bases lay outside the gene matches. The CDR3 DNA is TGTGCCAGCAACCTAGCGGGAGTGGCCTACAATGAGCAGTTCTTC. Translation gives CASNLAGVAYNEQFF.

This chain joins TRBV18 and TRBJ1-5; 12 bases align to TRBD1. Losses at the gene ends were 0 bases for V and 6 bases for J; bases not matched to a gene: 0. The CDR3 totals 15 residues. CDR1 and CDR2 from the germline V gene are KGHSH and LQKENI. The CDR3 loop reads CASSPPGQGAQPQHF. As DNA, the CDR3 is TGTGCCAGCTCACCACCGGGACAGGGGGCTCAGCCCCAGCATTTT.

This chain connects TRBV10-3 to TRBJ1-5; D may be TRBD1 (6 bases). Looked up from germline, CDR1 is ENHRY and CDR2 is SYGVKD. V lost 2 bases and J lost 5, with 13 bases in between. This CDR3 is 15 amino acids long. For the CDR3, the DNA is TGTGCCATCAGTGAGCACCTGGGACAAGATCAGCCCCAGCATTTT. This encodes CAISEHLGQDQPQHF.

This chain uses TRBV6-1 with TRBJ2-6, with D unclear. V dropped 1 base and J dropped 4 bases, with 11 bases sitting between them. The germline V gene encodes CDR1 MNHNS and CDR2 SASEGT. CDR3 length equals 16 residues. The CDR3 is CASSEVVDSGANVLTF. The CDR3 region has the DNA TGTGCCAGCAGTGAAGTCGTCGATTCAGGGGCCAACGTCCTGACTTTC.

This clone appeared a few times. The V gene is TRBV3-1 (or the pseudogene TRBV3-2), the J gene TRBJ1-1; 9 bases match TRBD1. The V segment lost 6 bases and the J segment 11 bases; nucleotides outside the gene matches: 4. This CDR3 region has 11 residues. Germline CDR1 LGHDT, CDR2 YNNKEL (reference sequence). CDR3 nucleotide sequence: TGTGCCAGCAGGGGACAGGGAGTCGCTTTCTTT. This translates into CASRGQGVAFF.

The chain recombines TRBV11-2 with TRBJ2-7; TRBD2 is a possible D gene (5 bases). The CDR3 sequence is 16 residues long. With 2 bases removed from V and 2 bases from J, the gap between germline ends came to 16 bases. Germline V gives CDR1 SGHAT, CDR2 FQNNGV. The CDR3 DNA sequence: TGTGCCAGCAGCTTATTTTTAGGAGCTAGCACCTACGAGCAGTACTTC. It codes for CASSLFLGASTYEQYF.

The chain employs TRBV5-1 and TRBJ1-5; D gene uncertain. Trimming took off 0 bases at V and 1 base at J, with 17 bases between the two ends. The CDR3 is 18 amino acids. Germline V gene lookup returns CDR1 SGHRS and CDR2 YFSETQ. DNA of the CDR3: TGCGCCAGCAGCTTGGCCCCCGGACCTTTGGGGAGCAATCAGCCCCAGCATTTT. As protein: CASSLAPGPLGSNQPQHF.

The genes are TRBV5-1 and TRBJ2-2, with D possibly TRBD1 on 5 matching bases. This CDR3 has 14 residues. V shed 7 bases and J shed 6 bases, with 16 bases lying between them. The germline gives CDR1 SGHRS, CDR2 YFSETQ. The CDR3 protein is CASLQGSVAGELFF. The CDR3 nucleotides read TGCGCCAGCCTTCAGGGTTCGGTAGCCGGGGAGCTGTTTTTT.

The CDR3, as DNA: TGTGCCAGTACCCCCGGCGTGCTTGGGAGCTACACCTTC. It yields the protein CASTPGVLGSYTF. The chain combines TRBV19 with TRBJ1-2; no definite D call. CDR3 size: 13 residues. Trimming took off 7 bases at V and 9 bases at J, with 18 bases between the two ends. The V gene's germline CDR1 is LNHDA and CDR2 SQIVND (reference sequence).

The gene calls are TRBV9 and TRBJ1-3; 9 nucleotides line up with TRBD1. The germline V gene encodes CDR1 SGDLS and CDR2 YYNGEE. This CDR3 has 16 amino acids. J gave up 1 base and V 0 bases, and 2 bases lay outside the gene matches. The CDR3 DNA reads as TGTGCCAGCAGCGTAGAAGGGACAGGGTCTGGAAACACCATATATTTT. Protein sequence: CASSVEGTGSGNTIYF.

The chain carries TRBV6-4 and TRBJ1-6; D might be TRBD1 (6 bases). V lost 7 bases to trimming and J lost 6 bases, with 10 bases between them. The CDR3 sequence is 13 residues long. In germline, CDR1 is MRHNA, CDR2 SNTAGT. DNA of the CDR3: TGTGCCAGCAAAGTAGGGGGTAATTCACCCCTCCACTTT. Translation gives CASKVGGNSPLHF.

The gene calls are TRBV11-2 and TRBJ1-6, with unresolved D. The CDR3 has 12 amino acids. Trimming left V 5 bases short and J 10 bases short, with 9 bases between. Per germline, CDR1 SGHAT and CDR2 FQNNGV. The DNA for the CDR3 is TGTGCCAGCAGCCCCCCGAGGTCACCCCTCCACTTT. Encoded protein: CASSPPRSPLHF.

V is TRBV5-6 and J is TRBJ2-5; TRBD2 matches 12 bases. The germline CDR1 and CDR2 sequences are SGHDT and YYEEEE. Trimming at V came to 4 bases and at J to 0 bases, leaving 7 bases not matched to a gene. The CDR3 runs 17 residues. DNA of the CDR3: TGTGCCAGCAGCAAAAGGACTAGCGGGAAGTACCAAGAGACCCAGTACTTC. Translation: CASSKRTSGKYQETQYF.

V is TRBV19 and J is TRBJ1-4; no firm D call. Germline CDR1 LNHDA, CDR2 SQIVND (reference sequence). This CDR3 region has 13 residues. Trimming pared 4 bases from V and 7 bases from J, leaving 10 bases between. The DNA of the CDR3 is TGTGCCAGTAGTACTGCTTCGTTTGAAAAACTGTTTTTT. Translated, it gives CASSTASFEKLFF.

The chain employs TRBV7-2 and TRBJ2-5; 8 nucleotides line up with TRBD2. The germline gives CDR1 SGHTA, CDR2 FQGNSA. J was trimmed by 2 bases and V by 1 base; bases with no gene match: 3. This CDR3 has 15 amino acids. In DNA form, the CDR3 reads TGTGCCAGCAGCTTAGGGGTAGCGGGGCAAGAGACCCAGTACTTC. Its translation is CASSLGVAGQETQYF.

The V call is TRBV7-9, the J call TRBJ2-4; a weak D match, TRBD2 (5 bases). Germline CDR1 reads SEHNR; CDR2 reads FQNEAQ (reference sequence). V was shortened by 4 bases and J by 8 bases, with 21 bases between the two germline ends. CDR3 length: 16 residues. In DNA form, the CDR3 reads TGTGCCAGCAGCTCCCGAGATCGGATTGAGGAGGACATTCAGTACTTC. Its translation is CASSSRDRIEEDIQYF.

The chain carries TRBV6-5 and TRBJ2-6; no reliable D call. Trimming stripped 0 bases from V and 0 bases from J, with 6 bases between. The germline V gene has CDR1 MNHEY and CDR2 SVGAGI. This CDR3 contains 16 residues. The CDR3 sequence is CASSYSMGSGANVLTF. DNA of the CDR3: TGTGCCAGCAGTTACTCGATGGGCTCTGGGGCCAACGTCCTGACTTTC.

The chain has TRBV3-1 (or the pseudogene TRBV3-2) and TRBJ2-5; D is ambiguous. The CDR3 has 14 residues. V was shortened by 2 bases and J by 3 bases, with 10 bases between the two germline ends. The V gene's germline CDR1 is LGHDT and CDR2 YNNKEL (reference sequence). The CDR3 here is CASSQRVGKETQYF. The CDR3 DNA follows: TGTGCCAGCAGCCAAAGGGTGGGAAAAGAGACCCAGTACTTC.

The rearrangement joins TRBV6-5 to TRBJ2-7; 8 bases agree with TRBD1. J lost 0 bases, V lost 0 bases, and 4 bases had no gene match. CDR1 and CDR2 from the germline V gene are MNHEY and SVGAGI. CDR3 size: 16 residues. Here the CDR3 reads CASSYSMQGASYEQYF. The CDR3 DNA is TGTGCCAGCAGTTACTCTATGCAGGGGGCCTCCTACGAGCAGTACTTC.

The CDR3: CASRDAGNYGYTF. CDR3 coding DNA: TGTGCCAGCAGAGATGCAGGGAACTATGGCTACACCTTC. The chain uses TRBV7-9 and TRBJ1-2; D might be TRBD1 (5 bases). Between the trimmed V and J ends, which lost 6 bases and 2 bases, there was a span of 10 bases. The V gene's germline CDR1 is SEHNR and CDR2 FQNEAQ (reference sequence). This CDR3 spans 13 amino acids.

This clone has a single count. The V gene is TRBV3-1 (or the pseudogene TRBV3-2), the J gene TRBJ2-3, with 11 bases lining up with TRBD2. Germline V gene data show CDR1 as LGHDT and CDR2 as YNNKEL (reference sequence). The CDR3 has 15 amino acids. Unmatched junction bases numbered 3, after V lost 4 bases and J lost 3 bases. CDR3 coding DNA: TGTGCCAGCAGCCGGGCTAGCGGGAGGACAGATACGCAGTATTTT. This codes for CASSRASGRTDTQYF.